This TCR beta chain was documented in a study of Graves' ophthalmopathy and Graves' hyperthyroidism. This clonotype came up many times. RNA served as the template for amplifying TCR beta CDR3 regions. The first-round RT-PCR employed HTBI primers together with the Qiagen OneStep RT-PCR kit. A multiplex PCR was then performed as the second round. Via MiXCR, TCRdb re-called the multiplex PCR reads, giving one row per CDR3 protein. The table includes hundreds of thousands of distinct CDR3 sequences, 20% to 25% detected once. Excluded: other autoimmune disease, uncontrolled infection, pregnancy or lactation. This CDR3 is 15 amino acids long. Germline-derived CDR1 and CDR2 are LGHDT and YNNKEL (reference sequence). V lost 3 bases to trimming and J lost 4 bases; unmatched junction nucleotides: 4.

This TCR was recovered from a young woman with stable Graves' hyperthyroidism. The chain couples TRBV3-1 to TRBJ2-4, with 9 positions matching TRBD1. Specimen: peripheral blood. In nucleotides, the CDR3 is TGTGCCAGCAGCCAGTCGGGACAGGGTAAAAACATTCAGTACTTC. This codes for CASSQSGQGKNIQYF.